What follows describes a single T cell receptor (beta chain). The antigen remains unidentified. The record originates from a study of cytomegalovirus exposure and HLA in healthy donors. 13 Jbeta primers and 60 Vbeta primers were used for the PCR. Assay used: immunoSEQ multiplex PCR; TCRdb lists only in-frame clones, some missing. The sample shows approximately 150,000 clones, approximately 75% of them seen only once. Study-level points and caveats: One variant, a missense change in DCLRE1C, was linked in a later analysis to TCR beta V- and J-gene trimming. The authors later found TCR association rates varying by HLA locus, with DRB1 most and HLA-C fewest. Earlier findings revealed that most TCR beta V segments proved productive either about 87% or about 30% of the time.

The receptor comes from a man aged 30 to 39 in good health and CMV-seropositive. The sample comprised PBMCs.

The CDR3 loop reads CASSYSVADLYNEQFF. The DNA for the CDR3 is TGTGCCAGCAGTTACTCTGTTGCGGACTTATACAATGAGCAGTTCTTC. The chain links TRBV6-5 to TRBJ2-1; weak D call: TRBD2 (5 bases). The CDR3 extends over 16 amino acids. Trimming pared 0 bases from V and 4 bases from J, leaving 13 bases between. Germline V gives CDR1 MNHEY, CDR2 SVGAGI.